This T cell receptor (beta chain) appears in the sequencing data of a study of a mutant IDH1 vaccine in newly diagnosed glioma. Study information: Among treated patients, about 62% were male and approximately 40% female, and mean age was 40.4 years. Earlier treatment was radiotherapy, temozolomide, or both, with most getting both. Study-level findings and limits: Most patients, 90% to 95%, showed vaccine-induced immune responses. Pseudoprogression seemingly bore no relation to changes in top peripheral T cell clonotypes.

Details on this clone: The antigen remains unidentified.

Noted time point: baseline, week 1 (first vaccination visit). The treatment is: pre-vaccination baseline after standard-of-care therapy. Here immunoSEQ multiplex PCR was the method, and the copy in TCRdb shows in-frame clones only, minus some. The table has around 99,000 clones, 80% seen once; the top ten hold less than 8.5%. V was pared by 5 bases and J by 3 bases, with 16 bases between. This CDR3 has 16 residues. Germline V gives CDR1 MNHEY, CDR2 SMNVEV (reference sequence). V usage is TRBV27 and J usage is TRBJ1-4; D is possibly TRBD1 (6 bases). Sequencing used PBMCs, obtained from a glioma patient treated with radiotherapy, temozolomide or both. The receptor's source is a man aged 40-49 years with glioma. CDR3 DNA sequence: TGTGCCAGCAGTGAGGTAACGGGGGCGGCTAATGAAAAACTGTTTTTT. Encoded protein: CASSEVTGAANEKLFF.